This T cell receptor (beta chain) was captured in a study of T cell responses to AZD1222 COVID-19 vaccine (dated by TCRdb to the early 2020s). For the wider study: AZD1222 recipients whose second dose came at about 4 weeks and those whose second dose came at about 12 weeks were combined into one group, since spike-specific TCR depth and breadth did not differ between the two schedules. Trial participants were enrolled by age into 18-55, 56-69 and 70-plus year subgroups, with roughly 160, 29 and 62 TCR-sequenced participants respectively. TCR sequencing was performed for 230 to 250 trial participants, of whom 207 were given two doses of AZD1222 and some 26 were given two doses of MenACWY control vaccine. Overall study results and their limits: Reportedly, close to half of the unique spike-specific TCRs recognized epitopes lying outside the regions that are mutated in the B.1.351 and B.1.1.7 variants. Conclusions about previously exposed vaccinees are limited because only 5 or 6 AZD1222 recipients were SARS-CoV-2 seropositive at baseline. After two AZD1222 doses, spike-specific TCR breadth and depth were significantly higher than at day 0 and than in MenACWY recipients. No day 14 peak-response samples were available, so repertoires were characterized only after the peak T cell response. Vaccine-associated CD4 TCRs spanned the whole spike protein, with dominant responses in regions 160-218 and 743-854. In the small 56-69-year group, the increase in depth fell short of significance, most likely because of low power. Participants were mostly white British, with more females than males. The authors suggested clonal diversity may have been underestimated.

About this clone itself: This receptor's antigen is unknown. No much larger clone is present one base from it, and per-base qualities are unavailable.

The CDR3 runs 11 amino acids, cysteine and phenylalanine included. Just CDR3 DNA is preserved here, 33 bases in frame from base 1. Relative to germline, V is 3 bases shorter and J is 12 bases shorter, with 6 bases between their ends. CDR1 and CDR2 are drawn from the germline V gene: MNHNS, SASEGT. Read against the paper, the sample's time point label means: baseline before first vaccination. Vaccinee samples were obtained from the UK trials COV001 and COV002, which included a single-blind randomized controlled phase 2/3 trial of AZD1222 (ChAdOx1 nCoV-19) in healthy adults. For TCRbeta chain sequencing, PBMC samples were collected from trial participants at day 0 and at day 28 after the second dose. The CDR3 regions of human TCRbeta chains were analyzed by immunosequencing. As for the original processing: Repertoire TCRs were checked for matches against a reference library of SARS-CoV-2-specific TCRs that had been generated using the MIRA antigen-specificity platform. Breadth was defined as the fraction of unique TCRs that were SARS-CoV-2-associated, and depth was defined as the fraction of total T cells that were SARS-CoV-2-associated. Using the MIRA data, every spike-specific TCR was mapped to the spike region that the TCR reacted to and assigned to either a CD4 or a CD8 class. Log10-transformed breadth and depth values were compared by one-way ANOVA with Sidak's multiple comparisons tests. Entries here come from immuneACCESS through TCRdb and include only in-frame sequences with V and J called. Some clones fail to appear in such tables; in the studies checked, an unresolved V gene covers under half of the shortfall, and the cause of the remainder is unknown. Clonal size and the V and J genes are those of that table, whereas D and trimming came from the DNA. The sample contains 150,000 to 200,000 clones, 90% of them found a single time. The ten largest clones add up to approximately 1.4% of the sample.

The sequence came from an adult in good health. The rearrangement combines TRBV6-1 with TRBJ1-6, with no reliable assignment of the D segment. The sequenced sample was peripheral blood, obtained on day 0 of AZD1222 vaccination. CDR3 protein: CASSDFQPLHF. The DNA sequence follows: TGTGCCAGCAGTGATTTTCAACCCCTCCACTTT.